The 21 T cell receptor beta chains below were found in one sample sequenced in a study of tumor-infiltrating lymphocytes in primary liver carcinoma. TCR beta cDNA was prepared out of approximately 470 ng total RNA by means of a constant-region primer. Three nested multiplex PCR rounds of slightly modified ARM-PCR generated TCR beta libraries. Researchers ran the first two PCR rounds for around 10 cycles each with TRBV1-TRBV30 forward primers and a C-beta reverse primer. TCRdb reprocessed the multiplex PCR reads with MiXCR, giving one entry per CDR3 protein. Of more than 150,000 distinct CDR3 sequences in the sample, about 60% are singletons; the top ten hold 65% to 80%. Germline DNA was also extracted, and blood RNA was taken from unsorted whole blood. The sample was peripheral blood. These receptor sequences come from a man in his forties with primary liver carcinoma and hepatitis B virus infection.

The chain combines TRBV6-5 with TRBJ1-4; weak D call: TRBD1 (6 bases). This CDR3 has 13 amino acids. V gave up 6 bases and J gave up 8 bases, with 13 bases separating them. The germline gives CDR1 MNHEY, CDR2 SVGAGI. CDR3: CASRQTGTEKLFF. CDR3 nucleotides: TGTGCCAGCAGGCAGACAGGCACCGAAAAACTGTTTTTT.

The chain links TRBV6-5 to TRBJ2-7, with 7 bases that match TRBD1. CDR1 is MNHEY, CDR2 SVGAGI, per germline. There are 14 residues in the CDR3. V gave up 6 bases and J gave up 2 bases; unmatched junction bases: 7. The CDR3 DNA follows: TGTGCCAGCAGCCACAGGGACAGTCCCTACGAGCAGTACTTC. This gives the protein CASSHRDSPYEQYF.

The CDR3 bases are TGTGCCAGCAGCTTAGACCGGGCAACCCGCCACATTGAAGCTTTCTTT. The encoded protein is CASSLDRATRHIEAFF. The chain combines TRBV7-8 with TRBJ1-1; D is undetermined. The ends were cut back, 1 base at V and 7 bases at J, with 19 bases in the middle. CDR3 size: 16 residues. Germline V CDR1 and CDR2: SGHVS, FQNEAQ.

V is TRBV5-4 and J is TRBJ1-2; TRBD1 aligns across 7 bases. This CDR3 comprises 13 residues. Germline values: CDR1 SGHNT, CDR2 YYREEE (reference sequence). V trimming: 4 bases; J trimming: 5 bases; junction bases outside the gene matches: 5. The CDR3 coding sequence is TGTGCCAGCAGCGCAGGGGGAAAATATGGCTACACCTTC. It yields the protein CASSAGGKYGYTF.

In the case of this clonotype: One end of the junction varies from germline; a read error may be responsible. The V call is TRBV11-2, the J call TRBJ2-1, with 12 bases fitting TRBD2. Germline CDR1 reads SGHAT; CDR2 reads FQNNGV. The length of the CDR3 is 15 residues. In DNA, the CDR3 is TGTGCCAGCAGGGAACTAGCGGGAGGTTACAACGAGCACTTCTTC. Protein product: CASRELAGGYNEHFF. The whole variable domain, remainder taken from reference TRBV11-2 and TRBJ2-1, is EAGVAQSPRYKIIEKRQSVAFWCNPISGHATLYWYQQILGQGPKLLIQFQNNGVVDDSQLPKDRFSAERLKGVDSTLKIQPAKLEDSAVYLCASRELAGGYNEHFFGPGTRLTVL.

The chain employs TRBV12-3 or TRBV12-4 and TRBJ1-5; TRBD1 aligns across 8 bases. The CDR3 consists of 16 residues. J gave up 6 bases and V 1 base, and 8 bases lay outside the gene matches. This CDR3 is CASSLGTGNAGQPQHF. In nucleotides, the CDR3 is TGTGCCAGCAGTTTAGGGACAGGGAATGCGGGTCAGCCCCAGCATTTT.

The chain links TRBV11-2 to TRBJ2-7; 8 positions agree with TRBD2. V dropped 6 bases and J dropped 6; count of bases not matched to a gene: 13. Germline CDR1 reads SGHAT; CDR2 reads FQNNGV. There are 15 residues in the CDR3. CDR3 bases: TGTGCCAGCAGGCTCCGAACGGGAGGGTCCCTCGAGCAGTACTTC. Translation gives CASRLRTGGSLEQYF.

Many counts were recorded for this clonotype. This chain links TRBV29-1 with TRBJ1-4; the D is unclear. Germline loops: CDR1 SQVTM, CDR2 ANQGSEA. The length of the CDR3 is 13 residues. V lost 4 bases and J lost 8, with 14 bases in between. Here the CDR3 DNA reads TGCAGCGTTGTTGGTCTTGCGGAAGAAAAACTGTTTTTT. Its protein product is CSVVGLAEEKLFF.

Details on this clonotype: This likely comes from a read error, as the CDR3 has no conserved phenylalanine or tryptophan at its end. J is TRBJ1-6 and V is TRBV4-1; D remains unclear. This CDR3 region has 16 residues. Germline CDR1 reads MGHRA; CDR2 reads YSYEKL. The ends were cut back, 10 bases at V and 9 bases at J, with 25 bases in the middle. The CDR3 DNA follows: TGCGCCACCAGAAGAACGGGATTTTCCTTGGGTTCACCCCTCCACTAT. Translation: CATRRTGFSLGSPLHY.

As concerns this clonotype: This clone may be a read error of a much larger clone one base away. This chain joins TRBV30 and TRBJ1-2; unclear D gene. The V gene lost 3 bases and the J gene lost 3 bases, with 14 bases spanning the gap. This CDR3 has 14 residues. Germline-derived CDR1 and CDR2 are GTSNPN and SVGIG (reference sequence). The CDR3 nucleotides read TGTGCCTGGAGCCTACATGGTTGGGACTATGGCTACACCTTC. Translated, it gives CAWSLHGWDYGYTF.

Only a few counts were recorded for this clonotype. The rearrangement uses TRBV30 and TRBJ1-1; the D gene is possibly TRBD1 (6 bases). Germline assignment: CDR1 GTSNPN and CDR2 SVGIG (reference sequence). The CDR3 covers 12 residues. V lost 6 bases, J lost 4 bases, and 12 bases lay in between. The CDR3 sequence: CACLRGVTEAFF. As DNA, the CDR3 is TGTGCCTGCCTGAGGGGGGTCACTGAAGCTTTCTTT.

Many counts were recorded for this clonotype. The chain recombines TRBV11-2 with TRBJ2-1, with D perhaps being TRBD1 or TRBD2 (6 bases each). This CDR3 is 16 amino acids long. Trimming removed 8 bases from V and 4 bases from J, with 21 bases in between. Germline V gene sequence: CDR1 SGHAT, CDR2 FQNNGV. CDR3 residues: CASRRGLDPFYNEQFF. The CDR3 coding sequence is TGTGCCAGCCGCAGGGGACTGGATCCCTTTTACAATGAGCAGTTCTTC.

To note about this clonotype: Just one base apart from a much larger clone, this may be a read error. The V gene is TRBV11-2, the J gene TRBJ2-1; 12 bases fit TRBD2. This CDR3 region has 16 residues. CDR1 and CDR2 from the germline V gene are SGHAT and FQNNGV. The CDR3 DNA is TGTGCCAGCAGCGCCCCGGGACTAGCGGGTCGCAATGAGCAGCTCTTC. It codes for CASSAPGLAGRNEQLF.

This clonotype was seen a handful of times. V usage is TRBV29-1 and J usage is TRBJ2-2; D might be TRBD1 (5 bases). Trimming pared 5 bases from V and 1 base from J, leaving 5 bases between. The CDR3 consists of 12 residues. Germline lookup yields CDR1 SQVTM and CDR2 ANQGSEA. The CDR3 spells CSVTGNTGELFF. The CDR3 region has the DNA TGCAGCGTTACAGGGAACACCGGGGAGCTGTTTTTT.

On this clonotype itself: The junction differs from germline at one of its ends, possibly a read error. This chain's CDR3 is CAISESLSGQGNQPEHF. The CDR3, as DNA: TGTGCCATAAGTGAGTCCCTATCGGGACAGGGGAATCAGCCCGAACATTTT. The chain links TRBV10-3 to TRBJ1-5, with 10 bases matching TRBD1. Looked up from germline, CDR1 is ENHRY and CDR2 is SYGVKD. There are 17 residues in the CDR3.

This clonotype has just one count. The V and J genes are TRBV4-1 and TRBJ1-2; 9 bases align to TRBD1. Germline CDR1 is MGHRA and CDR2 is YSYEKL. The CDR3 is 15 amino acids. The ends lost 1 base at V and 8 bases at J; junction bases unmatched: 8. CDR3 sequence: CASSQGQGQGWGYTF. CDR3 sequence (DNA): TGCGCCAGCAGCCAAGGACAGGGACAGGGTTGGGGCTACACCTTC.

A word on this clonotype: The junction departs from the called germline gene at one end, perhaps through a read error. This sequence joins TRBV11-3 and TRBJ2-1; D is unresolved. The CDR3 covers 13 residues. Germline loops: CDR1 SGHNT, CDR2 YENEEA. The CDR3 loop is CASGLVNVNEQFF. In nucleotides, the CDR3 is TGTGCCAGCGGCTTAGTGAATGTGAATGAGCAGTTCTTC. Full variable domain (rest looked up from reference TRBV11-3 and TRBJ2-1): EAGVVQSPRYKIIEKKQPVAFWCNPISGHNTLYWYLQNLGQGPELLIRYENEEAVDDSQLPKDRFSAERLKGVDSTLKIQPAELGDSAVYLCASGLVNVNEQFFGPGTRLTVL.

In the case of this clonotype: A read error is possible here, since a much larger clone lies one base away. The J gene is TRBJ1-1, the V gene TRBV11-1; D unclear. Germline loops: CDR1 SGHAT, CDR2 FQDESV (reference sequence). The ends were cut back, 5 bases at V and 0 bases at J, with 13 bases in the middle. The CDR3 totals 15 residues. This CDR3 is CASSPKPSVNTEAFF. Here the CDR3 DNA reads TGTGCCAGCAGCCCGAAGCCCTCCGTGAACACTGAAGCTTTCTTT.

This clonotype turned up a few times. For the CDR3, the DNA is TGTGCCAGCGCGGTTTCGAGCTCCTACGAGCAGTACTTC. Its translation: CASAVSSSYEQYF. The chain uses TRBV12-3 or TRBV12-4 and TRBJ2-7; D call uncertain. V was trimmed by 8 bases and J by 0 bases, leaving 11 bases between them. The CDR3 spans 13 residues.

Regarding this clonotype: The conserved final phenylalanine or tryptophan is absent from the CDR3, which likely points to a read error. V usage is TRBV29-1 and J usage is TRBJ2-2; D remains ambiguous. Per germline, CDR1 SQVTM and CDR2 ANQGSEA. V lost 0 bases, J lost 6 bases, and 14 bases lay in between. This CDR3 has 15 residues. CDR3 bases: TGCAGCGTTGAAGACGCCTCGGTAGCCCCCGGGGAGCTGTTTTAT. It translates to CSVEDASVAPGELFY.

For this clonotype: At one end, the junction sequence differs from germline, possibly due to a read error. V gene TRBV12-3 or TRBV12-4 combines with J gene TRBJ2-1; D possibly corresponds to TRBD2 (7 bases). This CDR3 comprises 15 residues. CDR3 loop: CTSSLDGGGLNEQFF. For the CDR3, the DNA is TGTACCAGTAGTTTGGACGGCGGGGGCCTCAATGAGCAGTTCTTC.